What follows is one T cell receptor (beta chain) and its context. The data were obtained in a study of blood T cell repertoires in COVID-19. Across the whole study: Italy, Spain and the United States were the sources of the convalescent and acute COVID-19 samples.

Original handling: It was from reference gene primer amplification that nucleated cell counts were estimated. Sequencing used immunoSEQ multiplex PCR; TCRdb keeps in-frame clones, though not all of them. That table gives V, J and clone size, and the DNA gave D and trimming. The sample has 95,000 to 110,000 clones; around 89% are singletons. The V and J ends lost 4 bases and 7 bases respectively, with 16 bases between them. From germline, CDR1 is GTSNPN and CDR2 SVGIG (reference sequence). The CDR3 totals 14 residues. Sequencing input: peripheral blood. The chain has TRBV30 and TRBJ1-4; D is perhaps TRBD1 (5 bases). The source is a man aged 50 to 60 with active or convalescent COVID-19. The DNA for the CDR3 is TGTGCCTGGAAGGGTAAAGGAGGGGCTGAAAAACTGTTTTTT. Its translation: CAWKGKGGAEKLFF.